This T cell receptor (beta chain) was identified during a study of cytomegalovirus exposure and HLA in healthy donors. With V trimmed by 3 bases and J by 5 bases, 9 bases remained unmatched. Looked up from germline, CDR1 is MNHEY and CDR2 is SMNVEV (reference sequence). This CDR3 is 15 amino acids long. Primers included in the PCR were 60 Vbeta and 13 Jbeta primers. Sequencing used immunoSEQ multiplex PCR; TCRdb keeps in-frame clones, though not all of them. Altogether about 150,000 clones are present, over 70% being singletons, with the ten largest covering 1.2% to 1.5%. The chain employs TRBV27 and TRBJ2-5; TRBD1 matches 7 bases. The sequence came from a woman younger than 45 in good health and CMV-seropositive. Input material: PBMCs. CDR3 sequence (DNA): TGTGCCAGCAGTTTCATTCAGGGGGAGATGGAGACCCAGTACTTC. Its protein product is CASSFIQGEMETQYF.